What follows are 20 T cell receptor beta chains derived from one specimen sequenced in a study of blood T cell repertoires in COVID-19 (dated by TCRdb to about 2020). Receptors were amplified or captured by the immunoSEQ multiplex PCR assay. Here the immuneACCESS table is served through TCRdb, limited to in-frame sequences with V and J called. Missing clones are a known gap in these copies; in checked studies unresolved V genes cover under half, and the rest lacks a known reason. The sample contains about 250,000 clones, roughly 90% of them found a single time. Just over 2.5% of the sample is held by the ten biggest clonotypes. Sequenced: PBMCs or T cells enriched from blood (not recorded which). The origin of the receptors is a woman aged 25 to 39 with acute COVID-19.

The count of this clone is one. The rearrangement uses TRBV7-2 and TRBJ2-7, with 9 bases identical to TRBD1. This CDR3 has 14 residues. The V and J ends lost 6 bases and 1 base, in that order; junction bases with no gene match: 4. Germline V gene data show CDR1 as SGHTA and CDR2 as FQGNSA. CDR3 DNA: TGTGCCAGCAGTCGACAGGGGGGGTCCTACGAGCAGTACTTC. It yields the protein CASSRQGGSYEQYF.

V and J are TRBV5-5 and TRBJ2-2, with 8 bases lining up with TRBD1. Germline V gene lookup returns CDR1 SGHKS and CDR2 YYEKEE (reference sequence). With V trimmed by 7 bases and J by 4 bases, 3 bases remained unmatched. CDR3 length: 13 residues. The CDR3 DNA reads TGTGCCAGCCACAGGGGGACCACCGGGGAGCTGTTTTTT. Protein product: CASHRGTTGELFF.

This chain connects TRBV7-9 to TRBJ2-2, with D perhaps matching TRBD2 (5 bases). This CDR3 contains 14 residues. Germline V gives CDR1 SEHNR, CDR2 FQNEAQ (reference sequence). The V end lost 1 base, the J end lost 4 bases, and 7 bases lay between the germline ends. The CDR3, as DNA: TGTGCCAGCAGCTTAGGAGGGAGCACCGGGGAGCTGTTTTTT. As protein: CASSLGGSTGELFF.

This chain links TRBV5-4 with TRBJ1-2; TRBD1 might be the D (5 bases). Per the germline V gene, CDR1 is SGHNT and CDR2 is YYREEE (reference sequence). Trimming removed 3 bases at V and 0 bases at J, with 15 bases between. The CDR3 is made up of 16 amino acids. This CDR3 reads CASSSGGGFTNYGYTF. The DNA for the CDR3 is TGTGCCAGCAGCTCGGGGGGGGGATTTACTAACTATGGCTACACCTTC.

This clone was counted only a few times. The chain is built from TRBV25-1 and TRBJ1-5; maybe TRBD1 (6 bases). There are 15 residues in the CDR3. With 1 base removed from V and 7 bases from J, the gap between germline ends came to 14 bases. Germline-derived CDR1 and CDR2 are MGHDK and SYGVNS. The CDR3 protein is CASSELGDTEQPQHF. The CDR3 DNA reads TGTGCCAGCAGTGAATTGGGGGACACCGAACAGCCCCAGCATTTT. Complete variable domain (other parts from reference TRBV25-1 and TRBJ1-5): EADIYQTPRYLVIGTGKKITLECSQTMGHDKMYWYQQDPGMELHLIHYSYGVNSTEKGDLSSESTVSRIRTEHFPLTLESARPSHTSQYLCASSELGDTEQPQHFGDGTRLSIL.

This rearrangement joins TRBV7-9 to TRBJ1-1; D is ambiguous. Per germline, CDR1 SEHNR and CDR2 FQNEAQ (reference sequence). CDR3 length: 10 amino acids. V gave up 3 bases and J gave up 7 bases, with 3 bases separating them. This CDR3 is CASSFIEAFF. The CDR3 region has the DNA TGTGCCAGCAGCTTTATTGAAGCTTTCTTT. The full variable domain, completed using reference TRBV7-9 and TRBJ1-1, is DTGVSQNPRHKITKRGQNVTFRCDPISEHNRLYWYRQTLGQGPEFLTYFQNEAQLEKSRLLSDRFSAERPKGSFSTLEIQRTEQGDSAMYLCASSFIEAFFGQGTRLTVV.

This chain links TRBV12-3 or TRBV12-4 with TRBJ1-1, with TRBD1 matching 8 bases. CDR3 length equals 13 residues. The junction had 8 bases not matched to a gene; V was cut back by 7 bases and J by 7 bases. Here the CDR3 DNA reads TGTGCCAGCATCAGGACAGGGTGGGTTGAAGCTTTCTTT. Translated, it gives CASIRTGWVEAFF.

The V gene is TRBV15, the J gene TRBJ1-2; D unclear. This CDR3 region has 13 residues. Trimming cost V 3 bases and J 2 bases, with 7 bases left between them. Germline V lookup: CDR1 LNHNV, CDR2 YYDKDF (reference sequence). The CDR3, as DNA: TGTGCCACCAGCAGGGGCATGAACTATGGCTACACCTTC. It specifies CATSRGMNYGYTF.

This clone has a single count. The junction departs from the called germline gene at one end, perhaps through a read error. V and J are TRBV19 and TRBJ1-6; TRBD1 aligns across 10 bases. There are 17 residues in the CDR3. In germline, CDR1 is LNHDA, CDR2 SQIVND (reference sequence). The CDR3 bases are TGTGCCAGTAGTATCGACAGGGGGCGATCCTATAATTTACCCCTCCACTTT. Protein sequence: CASSIDRGRSYNLPLHF.

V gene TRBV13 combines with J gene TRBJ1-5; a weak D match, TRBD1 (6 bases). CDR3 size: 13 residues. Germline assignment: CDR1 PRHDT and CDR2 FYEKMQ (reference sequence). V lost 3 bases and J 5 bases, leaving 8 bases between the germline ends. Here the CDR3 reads CASSFSGDQPQHF. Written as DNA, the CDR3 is TGTGCCAGCAGCTTCTCAGGGGATCAGCCCCAGCATTTT.

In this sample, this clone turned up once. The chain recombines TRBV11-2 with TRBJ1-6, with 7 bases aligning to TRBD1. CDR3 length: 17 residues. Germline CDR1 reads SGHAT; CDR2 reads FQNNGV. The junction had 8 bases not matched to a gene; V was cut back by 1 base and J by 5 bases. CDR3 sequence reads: CASSLAGQTLDNSPLHF. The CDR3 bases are TGTGCCAGCAGCTTAGCGGGACAGACCCTGGATAATTCACCCCTCCACTTT.

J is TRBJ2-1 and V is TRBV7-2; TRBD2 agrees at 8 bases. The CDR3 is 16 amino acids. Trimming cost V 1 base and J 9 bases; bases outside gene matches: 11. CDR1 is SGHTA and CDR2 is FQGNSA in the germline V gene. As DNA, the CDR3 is TGTGCCAGCAGCTTAGGAAGGGGACTAGTGGGAGGTGAGCAGTTCTTC. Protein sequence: CASSLGRGLVGGEQFF.

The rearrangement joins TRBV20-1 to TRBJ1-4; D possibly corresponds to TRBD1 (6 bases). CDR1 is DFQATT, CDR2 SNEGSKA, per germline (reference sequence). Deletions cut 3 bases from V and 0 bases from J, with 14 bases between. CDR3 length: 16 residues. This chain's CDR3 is CSASGGLVATNEKLFF. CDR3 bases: TGCAGTGCTAGTGGGGGGCTCGTAGCAACTAATGAAAAACTGTTTTTT.

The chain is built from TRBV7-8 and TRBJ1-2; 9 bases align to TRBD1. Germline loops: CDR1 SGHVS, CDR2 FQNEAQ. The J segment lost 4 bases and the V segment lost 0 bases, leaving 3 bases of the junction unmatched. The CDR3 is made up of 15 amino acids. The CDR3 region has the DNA TGTGCCAGCAGCTTAGCGGGACAGGGAGGCTATGGCTACACCTTC. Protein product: CASSLAGQGGYGYTF.

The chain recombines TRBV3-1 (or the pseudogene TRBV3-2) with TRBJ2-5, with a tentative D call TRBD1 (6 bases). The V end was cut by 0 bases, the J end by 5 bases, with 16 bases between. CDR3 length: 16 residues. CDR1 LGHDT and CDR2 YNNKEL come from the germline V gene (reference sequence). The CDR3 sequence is CASSQDPNRERETQYF. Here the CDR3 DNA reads TGTGCCAGCAGCCAAGATCCGAACAGGGAGAGGGAGACCCAGTACTTC.

DNA of the CDR3: TGCGCCAGCAGCCGGACAGGGCCCACTGAAGCTTTCTTT. Translated: CASSRTGPTEAFF. The V and J genes are TRBV5-1 and TRBJ1-1; 8 nucleotides align to TRBD1. The germline CDR1 and CDR2 sequences are SGHRS and YFSETQ. Trimming at V came to 4 bases and at J to 4 bases, leaving 3 bases not matched to a gene. The CDR3 is made up of 13 amino acids.

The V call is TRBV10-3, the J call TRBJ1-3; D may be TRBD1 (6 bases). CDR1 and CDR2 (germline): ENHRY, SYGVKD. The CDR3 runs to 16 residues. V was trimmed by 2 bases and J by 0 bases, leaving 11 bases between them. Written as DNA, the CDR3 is TGTGCCATCAGTGAGGGACAGCTAAGCTCTGGAAACACCATATATTTT. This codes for CAISEGQLSSGNTIYF.

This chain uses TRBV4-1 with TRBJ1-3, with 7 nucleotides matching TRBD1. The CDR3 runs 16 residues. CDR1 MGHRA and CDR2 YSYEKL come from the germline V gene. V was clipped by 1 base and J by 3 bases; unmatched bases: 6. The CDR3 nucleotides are TGCGCCAGCAGCCAAGCCCCGACAGGGTTTGGAAACACCATATATTTT. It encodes CASSQAPTGFGNTIYF.

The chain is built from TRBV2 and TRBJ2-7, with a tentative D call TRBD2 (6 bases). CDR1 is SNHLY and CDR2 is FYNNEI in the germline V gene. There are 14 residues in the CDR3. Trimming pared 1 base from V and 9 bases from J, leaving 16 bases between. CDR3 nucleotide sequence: TGTGCCAGCAGTGAAGAACACAGGCTGGGGGGGCAGTACTTC. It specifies CASSEEHRLGGQYF.

For the CDR3, the DNA is TGTGCCAGCAGCTTTGGGGGAGGGATACTCATGAACACTGAAGCTTTCTTT. Residues: CASSFGGGILMNTEAFF. V gene TRBV5-6 combines with J gene TRBJ1-1; weak D call: TRBD1 (5 bases). With 2 bases removed from V and 0 bases from J, the gap between germline ends came to 17 bases. Germline CDR1 and CDR2: SGHDT and YYEEEE. This CDR3 has 17 amino acids.